One and the same sample provided the 23 T cell receptor beta chains below, sequenced in a study of blood T cell repertoires in COVID-19. Assay used: immunoSEQ multiplex PCR; TCRdb lists only in-frame clones, some missing. The sample shows 180,000 or so clones, under 90% of them seen only once. Sequencing was carried out using peripheral blood. The receptors come from a woman in her seventies with COVID-19, enrolled during active disease.

V gene TRBV11-2 combines with J gene TRBJ1-6, with 7 nucleotides matching TRBD1. The CDR3 runs to 15 residues. The junction had 13 bases not matched to a gene; V was cut back by 5 bases and J by 12 bases. The germline V gene has CDR1 SGHAT and CDR2 FQNNGV. CDR3 bases: TGTGCCAGCAGCACCTTGGGGGGACAGCTTGAACCCCTCCACTTT. It yields the protein CASSTLGGQLEPLHF.

This clone has at least ten counts. The chain is built from TRBV28 and TRBJ2-3; the D gene is possibly TRBD2 (5 bases). Trimming left V 10 bases short and J 1 base short, with 12 bases between. CDR3 length: 13 residues. CDR1 is MDHEN and CDR2 is SYDVKM in the germline V gene. CDR3 bases: TGTGCCATCAGAAAGGGAGGCACAGATACGCAGTATTTT. This sequence encodes CAIRKGGTDTQYF. Together with reference TRBV28 and TRBJ2-3, the CDR3 gives the full variable domain: DVKVTQSSRYLVKRTGEKVFLECVQDMDHENMFWYRQDPGLGLRLIYFSYDVKMKEKGDIPEGYSVSREKKERFSLILESASTNQTSMYLCAIRKGGTDTQYFGPGTRLTVL.

The chain links TRBV4-1 to TRBJ2-5; TRBD1 matches at 10 bases. Germline assignment: CDR1 MGHRA and CDR2 YSYEKL. V lost 2 bases to trimming and J lost 4 bases; unmatched junction nucleotides: 1. CDR3 length equals 14 residues. The CDR3 loop is CASSQWDRGETQYF. The DNA of the CDR3 is TGCGCCAGCAGCCAATGGGACAGGGGAGAGACCCAGTACTTC.

The CDR3 DNA sequence: TGTGCCAGCAGTGTAAACAACGAGCAGTACTTC. It translates to CASSVNNEQYF. The V and J genes are TRBV7-9 and TRBJ2-7; D is unclear. V shed 6 bases and J shed 5 bases, with 8 bases lying between them. The CDR3 spans 11 residues. Germline V CDR1 and CDR2: SEHNR, FQNEAQ (reference sequence). Supplemented by reference TRBV7-9 and TRBJ2-7, the full variable domain reads DTGVSQNPRHKITKRGQNVTFRCDPISEHNRLYWYRQTLGQGPEFLTYFQNEAQLEKSRLLSDRFSAERPKGSFSTLEIQRTEQGDSAMYLCASSVNNEQYFGPGTRLTVT.

Here the CDR3 DNA reads TGTGCCTGGAGTTGGAGGGGGCGCCAACGATCACCCCTCCACTTT. It is translated as CAWSWRGRQRSPLHF. V and J are TRBV30 and TRBJ1-6; 7 bases are a match to TRBD1. The germline V gene has CDR1 GTSNPN and CDR2 SVGIG (reference sequence). This CDR3 contains 15 residues. Trimming took 2 bases from V and 10 from J; bases not matched to a gene: 11.

The table lists this clone with a few counts. This sequence joins TRBV19 and TRBJ1-2; no firm D call. The germline V gene has CDR1 LNHDA and CDR2 SQIVND (reference sequence). V lost 6 bases and J 4 bases, leaving 9 bases between the germline ends. This CDR3 is built from 12 residues. DNA of the CDR3: TGTGCCAGTAGAAACCCGGGCTATGGCTACACCTTC. Translation: CASRNPGYGYTF.

The CDR3 protein is CASSISTGTGNEKLFF. The CDR3 DNA is TGTGCCAGCAGCATATCTACCGGGACAGGGAATGAAAAACTGTTTTTT. The rearrangement uses TRBV11-1 and TRBJ1-4; 9 bases fit TRBD1. With V trimmed by 5 bases and J by 5 bases, 9 bases remained unmatched. The CDR3 totals 16 residues. Germline CDR1 SGHAT, CDR2 FQDESV (reference sequence).

The CDR3 spells CTSSQALIWGQGYF. CDR3 DNA: TGCACCAGCAGCCAAGCGTTAATCTGGGGACAGGGATATTTT. The gene calls are TRBV1 and TRBJ1-3; the DNA was not compared with TRBD1, the D call given in the table. TRBV1 is a recognized pseudogene. This CDR3 is 14 amino acids long.

The V gene is TRBV7-3, the J gene TRBJ2-1, with D perhaps matching TRBD2 (5 bases). CDR3 length: 14 residues. Germline CDR1 is SGHTA and CDR2 is FQGTGA. Trimming took 2 bases from V and 2 from J, leaving 7 bases between them. The CDR3: CASSLGGTYNEQFF. In nucleotides, the CDR3 is TGTGCCAGCAGCTTAGGAGGAACCTACAATGAGCAGTTCTTC.

The rearrangement joins TRBV7-8 to TRBJ1-1, with unresolved D. Trimming took 3 bases from V and 9 from J, leaving 14 bases between them. Germline assignment: CDR1 SGHVS and CDR2 FQNEAQ. This CDR3 spans 13 amino acids. The CDR3 coding sequence is TGTGCCAGCAGCTTCACCCGGGAGGGCAAAGCTTTCTTT. Residues: CASSFTREGKAFF.

V is TRBV27 and J is TRBJ1-6; weak D call: TRBD1 (6 bases). CDR1 and CDR2 from the germline V gene are MNHEY and SMNVEV (reference sequence). The CDR3 covers 14 residues. Trimming took 5 bases from V and 7 from J, leaving 12 bases between them. DNA of the CDR3: TGTGCCAGCAGTCGACCAGACAGGAATTCACCCCTCCACTTT. This codes for CASSRPDRNSPLHF.

This chain uses TRBV30 with TRBJ2-7; perhaps TRBD2 as D (5 bases). CDR3 length: 11 residues. V shed 4 bases and J shed 5 bases, with 9 bases lying between them. In germline, CDR1 is GTSNPN, CDR2 SVGIG (reference sequence). The CDR3, as DNA: TGTGCCTGGAAGAGGGCAAACGAGCAGTACTTC. It is translated as CAWKRANEQYF. Full variable domain (missing parts from reference TRBV30 and TRBJ2-7): SQTIHQWPATLVQPVGSPLSLECTVEGTSNPNLYWYRQAAGRGLQLLFYSVGIGQISSEVPQNLSASRPQDRQFILSSKKLLLSDSGFYLCAWKRANEQYFGPGTRLTVT.

This chain joins TRBV10-3 and TRBJ2-2; D possibly corresponds to TRBD2 (5 bases). Germline V gene lookup returns CDR1 ENHRY and CDR2 SYGVKD. Trimming pared 6 bases from V and 1 base from J, leaving 12 bases between. The CDR3 loop spans 15 amino acids. Here the CDR3 reads CAIRLGRGNTGELFF. In DNA, the CDR3 is TGTGCCATCAGGCTTGGACGGGGGAACACCGGGGAGCTGTTTTTT.

The CDR3, as DNA: TGTGCCAGCGGGGAAGTAGCGGGAGTGGGCGGGGAGCTGTTTTTT. Its translation is CASGEVAGVGGELFF. The rearrangement joins TRBV28 to TRBJ2-2; 9 bases line up with TRBD2. Germline-derived CDR1 and CDR2 are MDHEN and SYDVKM. The ends lost 8 bases at V and 7 bases at J; junction bases unmatched: 11. The CDR3 totals 15 residues.

The V call is TRBV7-6, the J call TRBJ2-2, with 7 bases fitting TRBD2. The CDR3 consists of 14 residues. Losses at the gene ends were 1 base for V and 6 bases for J; bases not matched to a gene: 2. CDR1 is SGHVS and CDR2 is FNYEAQ in the germline V gene. CDR3 DNA: TGTGCCAGCAGCTTAGGACTAGCCCCCGGGGAGCTGTTTTTT. It yields the protein CASSLGLAPGELFF.

V is TRBV28 and J is TRBJ2-5, with D tentatively TRBD2 (6 bases). CDR1 is MDHEN and CDR2 is SYDVKM in the germline V gene. V gave up 7 bases and J gave up 7 bases, with 22 bases separating them. The CDR3 runs to 15 residues. This CDR3 reads CASNKQDSLGGTQYF. The CDR3 DNA reads TGTGCCAGCAACAAACAGGACTCCCTGGGGGGGACCCAGTACTTC. The full variable domain, rest sourced from reference TRBV28 and TRBJ2-5, is DVKVTQSSRYLVKRTGEKVFLECVQDMDHENMFWYRQDPGLGLRLIYFSYDVKMKEKGDIPEGYSVSREKKERFSLILESASTNQTSMYLCASNKQDSLGGTQYFGPGTRLLVL.

The chain recombines TRBV30 with TRBJ1-2; 7 nucleotides match TRBD1. There are 14 residues in the CDR3. Germline assignment: CDR1 GTSNPN and CDR2 SVGIG (reference sequence). With V trimmed by 1 base and J by 2 bases, 4 bases remained unmatched. The CDR3 DNA reads as TGTGCCTGGAGTGAGGGACAGTCAAACTATGGCTACACCTTC. Residues: CAWSEGQSNYGYTF.

The V call is TRBV27, the J call TRBJ1-5, with 8 bases identical to TRBD1. Germline V gene data show CDR1 as MNHEY and CDR2 as SMNVEV (reference sequence). The V segment lost 2 bases and the J segment 5 bases; nucleotides outside the gene matches: 8. The CDR3 is 16 amino acids. For the CDR3, the DNA is TGTGCCAGCAGTTTACGCCCCCCAGGGGGCTATCAGCCCCAGCATTTT. This encodes CASSLRPPGGYQPQHF.

The chain uses TRBV30 and TRBJ2-7, with D uncertain. The germline V gene has CDR1 GTSNPN and CDR2 SVGIG (reference sequence). V was pared by 5 bases and J by 6 bases, with 14 bases between. The CDR3 loop spans 12 amino acids. CDR3 protein: CAWAPLMSEQYF. The CDR3 DNA is TGTGCCTGGGCCCCTCTAATGAGCGAGCAGTACTTC.

This chain links TRBV7-2 with TRBJ2-2; 7 bases are shared with TRBD2. J lost 0 bases, V lost 5 bases, and 3 bases had no gene match. Germline V gene lookup returns CDR1 SGHTA and CDR2 FQGNSA. The CDR3 covers 15 residues. The CDR3 here is CASSPGRSNTGELFF. In nucleotides, the CDR3 is TGTGCCAGCAGCCCCGGGAGGTCGAACACCGGGGAGCTGTTTTTT.

This chain links TRBV18 with TRBJ1-1, with D tentatively TRBD1 (6 bases). From germline, CDR1 is KGHSH and CDR2 LQKENI. The CDR3 is 18 amino acids. V lost 0 bases, J lost 3 bases, and 20 bases lay in between. The CDR3 sequence: CASSPPNTGRGWYTEAFF. For the CDR3, the DNA is TGTGCCAGCTCACCACCGAACACCGGGAGGGGGTGGTACACTGAAGCTTTCTTT.

The chain joins TRBV28 to TRBJ1-2; 9 bases match TRBD1. The CDR3 has 15 residues. J was trimmed by 2 bases and V by 6 bases; bases with no gene match: 7. The germline CDR1 and CDR2 sequences are MDHEN and SYDVKM. The CDR3 spells CASSRPGTGNYGYTF. The CDR3 nucleotides read TGTGCCAGCAGCCGTCCCGGGACAGGGAACTATGGCTACACCTTC.

The chain is built from TRBV6-4 and TRBJ1-5; perhaps TRBD1 as D (5 bases). The V end was cut by 0 bases, the J end by 4 bases, with 10 bases between. Germline CDR1 MRHNA, CDR2 SNTAGT. The CDR3 consists of 15 residues. The CDR3, as DNA: TGTGCCAGCAGTGACTCAACGTCAGGGAATCAGCCCCAGCATTTT. Protein product: CASSDSTSGNQPQHF.